This TCR beta chain derives from a study of beta chain features in type 1 diabetes. At the level of the study: When patients were set against healthy donors, age, gender and cell yields were similar. The samples had roughly 110 million sorted cells examined in all.

Via the markers CD45RO/CCR7/CD25/CD127/CD95/CD27, stem cell-like memory, regulatory, central memory and naive CD4+ cells were sorted. The V end was cut by 4 bases, the J end by 4 bases, with 14 bases between. CDR1 and CDR2 from the germline V gene are SGHKS and YYEKEE (reference sequence). This CDR3 is 14 amino acids long. What was sequenced were expressed TCRB transcripts, since all of the isolated RNA had been reverse transcribed. Profiling relied on immunoSEQ multiplex PCR, and the TCRdb table lists in-frame clones only, not all of them. The sample shows approximately 40,000 clones, about half of them seen only once.

The chain joins TRBV5-5 to TRBJ2-5; D possibly corresponds to TRBD2 (6 bases). This TCR was sampled from a young woman in good health. Sequencing was carried out using stem cell memory CD4+ T cells from blood. Here the CDR3 DNA reads TGTGCCAGCAGCACCATCGAGACTAGAGAGACCCAGTACTTC. It codes for CASSTIETRETQYF.